The 18 T cell receptor beta chains below were found in one sample sequenced in a study of blood T cell repertoires in COVID-19. Clones were sequenced by immunoSEQ multiplex PCR, and TCRdb holds only the in-frame ones, with some missing. The sample has about 230,000 clones; around 86% are singletons. The sample consisted of peripheral blood. The receptors stem from a man over 45 with COVID-19, enrolled during active disease.

This chain joins TRBV5-8 and TRBJ2-7; 11 nucleotides match TRBD2. This CDR3 is 15 amino acids long. Germline V gene data show CDR1 as SGHTS and CDR2 as YDEGEE. V gave up 4 bases and J gave up 0 bases; unmatched junction bases: 3. DNA of the CDR3: TGTGCCAGCAGCCCCGGACTAGCGGGCTCCTACGAGCAGTACTTC. It is translated as CASSPGLAGSYEQYF.

The genes are TRBV7-3 and TRBJ2-1, with 9 bases that match TRBD1. Trimming took 4 bases from V and 12 from J; bases not matched to a gene: 28. The germline CDR1 and CDR2 sequences are SGHTA and FQGTGA. CDR3 size: 20 residues. The CDR3 sequence: CASSSLTGGLAVIPPSRQFF. Here the CDR3 DNA reads TGTGCCAGCAGCTCCTTGACAGGGGGGCTAGCGGTAATCCCGCCGAGCAGGCAGTTCTTC.

The chain links TRBV7-3 to TRBJ2-5; D unresolved. The CDR3 is made up of 13 amino acids. Germline V lookup: CDR1 SGHTA, CDR2 FQGTGA. V dropped 5 bases and J dropped 5 bases, with 12 bases sitting between them. The CDR3, as DNA: TGTGCCAGCAGCCCGATGAGGAGCGAGACCCAGTACTTC. Protein sequence: CASSPMRSETQYF.

The J gene is TRBJ2-4, the V gene TRBV5-6; TRBD2 aligns across 7 bases. Germline assignment: CDR1 SGHDT and CDR2 YYEEEE. V shed 1 base, J shed 0 bases, and the junction held 7 bases outside the gene matches. CDR3 size: 17 residues. The CDR3 coding sequence is TGTGCCAGCAGCTTGTACAGCGGGGCCTTAGCCAAAAACATTCAGTACTTC. Protein: CASSLYSGALAKNIQYF.

The chain combines TRBV11-3 with TRBJ2-7, with TRBD2 identical over 11 bases. The CDR3 is 15 amino acids. From germline, CDR1 is SGHNT and CDR2 YENEEA. Trimming at V came to 3 bases and at J to 2 bases, leaving 3 bases not matched to a gene. The DNA for the CDR3 is TGTGCCAGCAGCTTCGCTAGCGGGGGGACCTACGAGCAGTACTTC. It encodes CASSFASGGTYEQYF. The variable domain in full, with the rest retrieved from reference TRBV11-3 and TRBJ2-7, is EAGVVQSPRYKIIEKKQPVAFWCNPISGHNTLYWYLQNLGQGPELLIRYENEEAVDDSQLPKDRFSAERLKGVDSTLKIQPAELGDSAVYLCASSFASGGTYEQYFGPGTRLTVT.

The rearrangement links TRBV5-1 to TRBJ2-7, with 8 bases that match TRBD2. The CDR3 extends over 14 amino acids. CDR1 SGHRS and CDR2 YFSETQ come from the germline V gene. J gave up 0 bases and V 5 bases, and 4 bases lay outside the gene matches. The CDR3: CASRGGTSSYEQYF. The DNA for the CDR3 is TGCGCCAGCAGGGGGGGGACTAGCTCCTACGAGCAGTACTTC.

The chain uses TRBV6-5 and TRBJ1-1; 9 nucleotides align to TRBD1. Trimming at V came to 6 bases and at J to 7 bases, leaving 9 bases not matched to a gene. The CDR3 loop spans 14 amino acids. CDR1 is MNHEY, CDR2 SVGAGI, per germline. DNA for the CDR3: TGTGCCAGCAGCGTGACAGGGGGACCTATTGAAGCTTTCTTT. Its protein product is CASSVTGGPIEAFF.

J is TRBJ2-7 and V is TRBV11-2; 9 bases agree with TRBD1. The V segment lost 5 bases and the J segment 9 bases; nucleotides outside the gene matches: 14. This CDR3 region has 15 residues. Germline loops: CDR1 SGHAT, CDR2 FQNNGV. This CDR3 is CASSPQGTGNGGQYF. The CDR3 DNA reads TGTGCCAGCAGCCCTCAGGGGACAGGGAATGGTGGGCAGTACTTC.

In nucleotides, the CDR3 is TGTGCCATCGAGCGGGAGGGGCAGCACGAGCAGTACTTC. Protein product: CAIEREGQHEQYF. The V call is TRBV10-3, the J call TRBJ2-7; 10 bases agree with TRBD2. The length of the CDR3 is 13 residues. CDR1 and CDR2 (germline): ENHRY, SYGVKD. V dropped 8 bases and J dropped 5; count of bases not matched to a gene: 6.

CDR3 coding DNA: TGTGCCAGCAGTGACGGAGGGGCTGGAGATACGCAGTATTTT. The encoded protein is CASSDGGAGDTQYF. The rearrangement links TRBV6-4 to TRBJ2-3; D might be TRBD2 (6 bases). This CDR3 has 14 amino acids. V lost 2 bases and J 5 bases, leaving 11 bases between the germline ends. Germline V gene data show CDR1 as MRHNA and CDR2 as SNTAGT.

This sequence joins TRBV29-1 and TRBJ1-4, with TRBD1 identical over 10 bases. Germline lookup yields CDR1 SQVTM and CDR2 ANQGSEA. J was trimmed by 5 bases and V by 4 bases; bases with no gene match: 4. The CDR3 runs to 14 residues. CDR3 DNA: TGCAGCGTTGCACCGGGACAGGGGAATGAAAAACTGTTTTTT. Encoded protein: CSVAPGQGNEKLFF. Full variable domain (rest looked up from reference TRBV29-1 and TRBJ1-4): SAVISQKPSRDICQRGTSLTIQCQVDSQVTMMFWYRQQPGQSLTLIATANQGSEATYESGFVIDKFPISRPNLTFSTLTVSNMSPEDSSIYLCSVAPGQGNEKLFFGSGTQLSVL.

Only one count was recorded for this clone. The V and J genes are TRBV19 and TRBJ1-2, with 9 nucleotides matching TRBD1. Germline CDR1 is LNHDA and CDR2 is SQIVND (reference sequence). V was clipped by 5 bases and J by 4 bases; unmatched bases: 5. This CDR3 has 14 residues. This CDR3 reads CASSSRQGGYGYTF. CDR3 nucleotides: TGTGCCAGTAGTTCCCGACAGGGGGGCTATGGCTACACCTTC.

The genes are TRBV6-6 and TRBJ2-7; TRBD1 matches at 10 bases. CDR1 MNHNY and CDR2 SVGAGI come from the germline V gene (reference sequence). This CDR3 has 16 residues. After removal of 2 bases from V and 0 bases from J, the junction contained 4 bases not matched to a gene. In DNA form, the CDR3 reads TGTGCCAGCAGTTACACCGGACAGGGGGGCTCCTACGAGCAGTACTTC. Encoded protein: CASSYTGQGGSYEQYF.

This chain connects TRBV7-8 to TRBJ2-5, with D hard to call. This CDR3 is built from 15 residues. The germline V gene has CDR1 SGHVS and CDR2 FQNEAQ. Trimming removed 1 base at V and 5 bases at J, with 14 bases between. The CDR3: CASSLVGQLSETQYF. The CDR3 DNA follows: TGTGCCAGCAGCTTAGTTGGGCAGCTCAGCGAGACCCAGTACTTC.

The DNA of the CDR3 is TGCAGTGCTAGTCCGGGAGCAACTAATGAAAAACTGTTTTTT. It is translated as CSASPGATNEKLFF. The genes are TRBV20-1 and TRBJ1-4, with D unresolved. V gave up 3 bases and J gave up 0 bases, with 8 bases separating them. Looked up from germline, CDR1 is DFQATT and CDR2 is SNEGSKA (reference sequence). CDR3 length equals 14 residues.

V and J are TRBV10-1 and TRBJ2-7; D unclear. V was clipped by 6 bases and J by 3 bases, with 9 bases between them. The CDR3 loop spans 12 amino acids. The germline CDR1 and CDR2 sequences are WNHNN and SYGVQD (reference sequence). The CDR3 loop reads CASSHIFYEQYF. The CDR3 bases are TGCGCCAGCAGCCACATTTTCTACGAGCAGTACTTC.

The chain recombines TRBV2 with TRBJ1-1, with 10 bases that match TRBD1. CDR1 and CDR2 from the germline V gene are SNHLY and FYNNEI. Trimming took 6 bases from V and 4 from J; bases not matched to a gene: 11. The length of the CDR3 is 16 residues. CDR3 in amino acids: CASRKIRDRGVTEAFF. The CDR3 DNA is TGTGCCAGCAGAAAAATCCGGGACAGGGGAGTCACTGAAGCTTTCTTT.

Turning to this clone: Other nucleotide sequences in the sample specify the same CDR3. The V call is TRBV3-1 (or the pseudogene TRBV3-2), the J call TRBJ1-5; no clear D gene. Trimming left V 1 base short and J 4 bases short, with 5 bases between. This CDR3 is built from 13 residues. Germline CDR1 reads LGHDT; CDR2 reads YNNKEL (reference sequence). The CDR3 DNA reads as TGTGCCAGCAGCCAAGGAGGGAATCAGCCCCAGCATTTT. Translating gives CASSQGGNQPQHF.